This T cell receptor (beta chain) was identified in a study of blood T cell repertoires in COVID-19. The overall study: Some COVID-19 samples were acute and others convalescent; all came from the United States, Italy and Spain. From T cells, B-cell-depleted T cells, or PBMCs came the material, which was cDNA or gDNA.

Repertoires were generated with immunoSEQ multiplex PCR, while TCRdb's copy carries only in-frame clones and drops some. Among 130,000 to 150,000 clones listed, roughly 81% were seen once. CDR1 KGHDR and CDR2 SFDVKD come from the germline V gene. Trimming removed 5 bases from V and 4 bases from J, with 10 bases in between. CDR3 length: 13 residues. The V call is TRBV24-1, the J call TRBJ1-2; TRBD1 might be the D (5 bases). The sequence came from a human donor with acute or convalescent COVID-19. The donor label of this sample is uncertain. Sequenced input: peripheral blood. CDR3 sequence: CATSVNRFYGYTF. Here the CDR3 DNA reads TGTGCCACCAGTGTAAACAGGTTCTATGGCTACACCTTC.